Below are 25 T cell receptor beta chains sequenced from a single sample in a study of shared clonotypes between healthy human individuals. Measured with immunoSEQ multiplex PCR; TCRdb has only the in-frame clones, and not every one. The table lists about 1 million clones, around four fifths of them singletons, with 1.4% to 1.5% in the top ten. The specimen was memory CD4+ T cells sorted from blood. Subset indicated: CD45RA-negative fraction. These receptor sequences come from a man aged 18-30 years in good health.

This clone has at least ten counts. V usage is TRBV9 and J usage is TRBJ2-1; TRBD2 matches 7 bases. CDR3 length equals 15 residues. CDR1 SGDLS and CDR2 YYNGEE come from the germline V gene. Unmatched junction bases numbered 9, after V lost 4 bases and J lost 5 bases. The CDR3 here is CASSWSAGADNEQFF. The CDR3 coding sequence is TGTGCCAGCAGCTGGTCGGCGGGAGCGGACAATGAGCAGTTCTTC.

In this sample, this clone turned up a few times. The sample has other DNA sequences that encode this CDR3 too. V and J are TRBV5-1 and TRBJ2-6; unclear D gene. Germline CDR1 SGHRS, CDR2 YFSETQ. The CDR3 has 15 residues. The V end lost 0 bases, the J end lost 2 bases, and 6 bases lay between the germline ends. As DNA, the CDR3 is TGCGCCAGCAGCTTGGAGGGCCCTGGGGCCAACGTCCTGACTTTC. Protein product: CASSLEGPGANVLTF.

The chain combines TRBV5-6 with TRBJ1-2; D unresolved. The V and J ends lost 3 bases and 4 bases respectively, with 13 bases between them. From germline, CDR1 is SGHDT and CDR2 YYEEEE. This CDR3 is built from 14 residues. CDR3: CASSSLSQFYGYTF. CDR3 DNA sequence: TGTGCCAGCAGCTCCCTCAGCCAGTTCTATGGCTACACCTTC.

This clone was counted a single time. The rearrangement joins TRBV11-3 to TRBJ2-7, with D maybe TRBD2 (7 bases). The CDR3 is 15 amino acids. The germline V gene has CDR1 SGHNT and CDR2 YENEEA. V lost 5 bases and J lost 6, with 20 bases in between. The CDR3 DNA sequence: TGTGCCAGCAGCCCAAAGGGGGGGGGACCTACCGAGCAGTACTTC. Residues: CASSPKGGGPTEQYF.

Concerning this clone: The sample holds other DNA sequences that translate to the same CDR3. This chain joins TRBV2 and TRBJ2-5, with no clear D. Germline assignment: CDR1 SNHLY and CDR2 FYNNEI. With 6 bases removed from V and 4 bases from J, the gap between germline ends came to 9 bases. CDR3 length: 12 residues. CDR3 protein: CASRISGETQYF. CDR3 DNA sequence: TGTGCCAGCAGAATCTCAGGAGAGACCCAGTACTTC.

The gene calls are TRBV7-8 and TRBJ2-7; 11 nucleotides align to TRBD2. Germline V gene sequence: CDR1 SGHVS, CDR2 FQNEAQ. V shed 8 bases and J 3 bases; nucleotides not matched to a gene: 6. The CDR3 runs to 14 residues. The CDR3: CASQSGTSGYEQYF. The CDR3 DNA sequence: TGTGCCAGCCAAAGCGGGACTAGCGGCTACGAGCAGTACTTC. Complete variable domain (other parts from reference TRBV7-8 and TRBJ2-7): GAGVSQSPRYKVAKRGQDVALRCDPISGHVSLFWYQQALGQGPEFLTYFQNEAQLDKSGLPSDRFFAERPEGSVSTLKIQRTQQEDSAVYLCASQSGTSGYEQYFGPGTRLTVT.

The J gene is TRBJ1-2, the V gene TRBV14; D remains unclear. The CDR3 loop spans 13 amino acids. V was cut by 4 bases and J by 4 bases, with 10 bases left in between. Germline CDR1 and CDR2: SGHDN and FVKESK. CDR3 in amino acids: CASSLVESYGYTF. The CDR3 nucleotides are TGTGCCAGCAGCCTTGTGGAGAGCTATGGCTACACCTTC.

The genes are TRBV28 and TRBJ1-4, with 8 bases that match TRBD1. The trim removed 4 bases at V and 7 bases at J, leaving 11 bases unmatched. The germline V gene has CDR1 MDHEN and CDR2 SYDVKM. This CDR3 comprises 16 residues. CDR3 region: CASSSIGQGRGEKLFF. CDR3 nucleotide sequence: TGTGCCAGCAGTTCAATCGGACAGGGAAGAGGTGAAAAACTGTTTTTT.

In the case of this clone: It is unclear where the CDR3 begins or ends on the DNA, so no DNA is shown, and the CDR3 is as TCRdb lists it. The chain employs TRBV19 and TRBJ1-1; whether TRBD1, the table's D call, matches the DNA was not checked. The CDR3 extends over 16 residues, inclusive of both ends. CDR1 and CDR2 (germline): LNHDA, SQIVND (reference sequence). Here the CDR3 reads CASSIRARGGNTEAFF.

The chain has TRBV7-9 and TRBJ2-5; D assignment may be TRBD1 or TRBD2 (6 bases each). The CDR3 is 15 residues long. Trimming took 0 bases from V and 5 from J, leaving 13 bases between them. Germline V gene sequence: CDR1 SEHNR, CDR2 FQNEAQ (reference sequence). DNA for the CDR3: TGTGCCAGCAGCTTAGCGGCAGGGGCGGGGGAGACCCAGTACTTC. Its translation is CASSLAAGAGETQYF.

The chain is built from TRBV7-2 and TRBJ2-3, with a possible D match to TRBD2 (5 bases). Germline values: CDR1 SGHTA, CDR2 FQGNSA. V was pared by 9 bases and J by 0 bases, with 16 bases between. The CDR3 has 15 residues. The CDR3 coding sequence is TGTGCCAGTGGGTGGCAGCGGACTAGCACAGATACGCAGTATTTT. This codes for CASGWQRTSTDTQYF.

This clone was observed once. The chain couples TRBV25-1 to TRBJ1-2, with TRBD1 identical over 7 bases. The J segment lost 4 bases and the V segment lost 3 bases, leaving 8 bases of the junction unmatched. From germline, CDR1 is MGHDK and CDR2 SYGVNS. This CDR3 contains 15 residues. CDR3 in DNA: TGTGCCAGCAGTGACCGGACAGGCACTTTCTATGGCTACACCTTC. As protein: CASSDRTGTFYGYTF.

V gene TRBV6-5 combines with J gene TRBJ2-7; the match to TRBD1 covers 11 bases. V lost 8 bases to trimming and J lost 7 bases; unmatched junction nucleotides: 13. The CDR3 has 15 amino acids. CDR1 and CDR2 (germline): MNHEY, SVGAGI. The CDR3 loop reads CASCRSGTGGREQYF. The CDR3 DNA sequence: TGTGCCAGCTGCCGTTCCGGGACAGGGGGTCGAGAGCAGTACTTC.

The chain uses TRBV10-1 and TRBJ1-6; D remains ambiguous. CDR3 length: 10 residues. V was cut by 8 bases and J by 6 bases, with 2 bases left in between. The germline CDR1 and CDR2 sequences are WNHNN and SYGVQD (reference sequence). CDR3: CASPNSPLHF. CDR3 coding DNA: TGCGCCAGCCCTAATTCACCCCTCCACTTT.

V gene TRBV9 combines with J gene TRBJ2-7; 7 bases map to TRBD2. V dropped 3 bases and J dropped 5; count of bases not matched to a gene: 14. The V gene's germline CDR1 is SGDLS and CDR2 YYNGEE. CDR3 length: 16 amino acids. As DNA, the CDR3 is TGTGCCAGCAGCGCCTCCGGGACTATAAGAAGGAACGAGCAGTACTTC. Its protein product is CASSASGTIRRNEQYF.

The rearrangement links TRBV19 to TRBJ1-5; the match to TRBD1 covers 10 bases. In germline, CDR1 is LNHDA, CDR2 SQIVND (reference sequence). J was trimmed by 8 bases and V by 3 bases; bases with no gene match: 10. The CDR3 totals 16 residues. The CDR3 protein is CASSIGQGGIAEPQHF. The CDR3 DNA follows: TGTGCCAGTAGTATCGGACAGGGGGGGATCGCCGAGCCCCAGCATTTT. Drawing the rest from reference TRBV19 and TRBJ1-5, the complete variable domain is DGGITQSPKYLFRKEGQNVTLSCEQNLNHDAMYWYRQDPGQGLRLIYYSQIVNDFQKGDIAEGYSVSREKKESFPLTVTSAQKNPTAFYLCASSIGQGGIAEPQHFGDGTRLSIL.

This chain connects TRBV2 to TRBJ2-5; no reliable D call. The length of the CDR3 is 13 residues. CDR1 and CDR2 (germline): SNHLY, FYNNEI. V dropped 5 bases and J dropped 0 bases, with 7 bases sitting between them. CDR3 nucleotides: TGTGCCAGCAGTCTACAGTACCAAGAGACCCAGTACTTC. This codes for CASSLQYQETQYF.

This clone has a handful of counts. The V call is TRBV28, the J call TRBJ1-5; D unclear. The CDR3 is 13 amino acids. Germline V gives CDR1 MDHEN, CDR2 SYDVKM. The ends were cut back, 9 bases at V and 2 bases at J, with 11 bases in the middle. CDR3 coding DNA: TGTGCCAGTGGGTCCGGAGGCAATCAGCCCCAGCATTTT. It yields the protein CASGSGGNQPQHF.

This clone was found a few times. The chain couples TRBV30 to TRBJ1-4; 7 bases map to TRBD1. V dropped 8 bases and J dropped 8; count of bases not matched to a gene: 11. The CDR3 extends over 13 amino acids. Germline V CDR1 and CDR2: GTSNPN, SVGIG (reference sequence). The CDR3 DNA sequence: TGTGCCCTAGGGAGGGGGCGCCGGGAAAAACTGTTTTTT. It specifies CALGRGRREKLFF. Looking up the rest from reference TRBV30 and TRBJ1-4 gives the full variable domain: SQTIHQWPATLVQPVGSPLSLECTVEGTSNPNLYWYRQAAGRGLQLLFYSVGIGQISSEVPQNLSASRPQDRQFILSSKKLLLSDSGFYLCALGRGRREKLFFGSGTQLSVL.

CDR3 sequence: CASSSPLAGGGEQYF. CDR3 in DNA: TGTGCCAGCAGCTCTCCGTTAGCGGGAGGAGGCGAGCAGTACTTC. The J gene is TRBJ2-7, the V gene TRBV7-2, with 10 bases aligning to TRBD2. The ends lost 4 bases at V and 6 bases at J; junction bases unmatched: 9. Germline CDR1 is SGHTA and CDR2 is FQGNSA. CDR3 size: 15 residues.

This CDR3 is CASSPGTSGGTQETQYF. CDR3 DNA: TGTGCCAGCAGCCCAGGGACTAGCGGGGGGACCCAAGAGACCCAGTACTTC. The chain combines TRBV9 with TRBJ2-5; 15 nucleotides align to TRBD2. The CDR3 sequence is 17 residues long. Germline V gives CDR1 SGDLS, CDR2 YYNGEE. After removal of 4 bases from V and 1 base from J, the junction contained 5 bases not matched to a gene.

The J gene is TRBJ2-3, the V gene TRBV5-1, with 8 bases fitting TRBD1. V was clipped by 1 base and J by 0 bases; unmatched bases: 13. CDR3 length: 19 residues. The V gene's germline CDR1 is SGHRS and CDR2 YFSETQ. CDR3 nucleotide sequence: TGCGCCAGCAGCTTGAACAGGGGGTCGAGCGGTACTAGCACAGATACGCAGTATTTT. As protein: CASSLNRGSSGTSTDTQYF.

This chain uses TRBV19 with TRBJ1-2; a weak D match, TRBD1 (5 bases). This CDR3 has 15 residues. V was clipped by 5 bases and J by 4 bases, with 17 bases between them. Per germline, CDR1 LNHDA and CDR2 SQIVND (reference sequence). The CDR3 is CASSGAFGGLYGYTF. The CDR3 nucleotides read TGTGCCAGTAGTGGGGCGTTCGGGGGACTCTATGGCTACACCTTC.

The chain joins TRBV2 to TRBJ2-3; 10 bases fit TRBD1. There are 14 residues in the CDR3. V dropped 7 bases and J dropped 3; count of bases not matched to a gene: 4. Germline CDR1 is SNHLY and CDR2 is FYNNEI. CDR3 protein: CASIRDRGTDTQYF. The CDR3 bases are TGTGCCAGCATTAGGGACAGGGGTACAGATACGCAGTATTTT.

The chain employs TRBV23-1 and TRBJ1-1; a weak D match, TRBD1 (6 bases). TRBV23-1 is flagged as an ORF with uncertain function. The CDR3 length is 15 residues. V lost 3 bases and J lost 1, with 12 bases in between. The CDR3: CASSHYRVENTEAFF. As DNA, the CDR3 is TGCGCCAGCAGTCACTACAGGGTGGAGAACACTGAAGCTTTCTTT.